This T cell receptor beta chain was found in a study of cytomegalovirus exposure and HLA in healthy donors. Study outcomes and limitations: In an earlier analysis, about 87% or about 30%: the productive usage of most TCR beta V segments. Solely CMV serostatus was available to characterize immune exposure.

There were likely unrecorded immune exposures, though donors were nominally healthy when sampled. This clone was seen only a few times. Its antigen is not identified. The PCR was carried out with 60 Vbeta primers and 13 Jbeta primers. Profiling relied on immunoSEQ multiplex PCR, and the TCRdb table lists in-frame clones only, not all of them. The top ten hold approximately 4.3% of the sample, which has fewer than 300,000 clones, roughly 89% seen once. In germline, CDR1 is SEHNR, CDR2 FQNEAQ (reference sequence). Unmatched junction bases numbered 22, after V lost 6 bases and J lost 3 bases. The CDR3 extends over 19 amino acids.

The rearrangement joins TRBV7-9 to TRBJ2-7; TRBD1 matches at 8 bases. The sequence derives from a man aged 35-49 years in good health and CMV-seropositive. Sequencing used PBMCs. The CDR3 nucleotides are TGTGCCAGCAGGCCACAGGAAGCCAGGGGGCCGTCGAATTACTACGAGCAGTACTTC. Translating it yields CASRPQEARGPSNYYEQYF.